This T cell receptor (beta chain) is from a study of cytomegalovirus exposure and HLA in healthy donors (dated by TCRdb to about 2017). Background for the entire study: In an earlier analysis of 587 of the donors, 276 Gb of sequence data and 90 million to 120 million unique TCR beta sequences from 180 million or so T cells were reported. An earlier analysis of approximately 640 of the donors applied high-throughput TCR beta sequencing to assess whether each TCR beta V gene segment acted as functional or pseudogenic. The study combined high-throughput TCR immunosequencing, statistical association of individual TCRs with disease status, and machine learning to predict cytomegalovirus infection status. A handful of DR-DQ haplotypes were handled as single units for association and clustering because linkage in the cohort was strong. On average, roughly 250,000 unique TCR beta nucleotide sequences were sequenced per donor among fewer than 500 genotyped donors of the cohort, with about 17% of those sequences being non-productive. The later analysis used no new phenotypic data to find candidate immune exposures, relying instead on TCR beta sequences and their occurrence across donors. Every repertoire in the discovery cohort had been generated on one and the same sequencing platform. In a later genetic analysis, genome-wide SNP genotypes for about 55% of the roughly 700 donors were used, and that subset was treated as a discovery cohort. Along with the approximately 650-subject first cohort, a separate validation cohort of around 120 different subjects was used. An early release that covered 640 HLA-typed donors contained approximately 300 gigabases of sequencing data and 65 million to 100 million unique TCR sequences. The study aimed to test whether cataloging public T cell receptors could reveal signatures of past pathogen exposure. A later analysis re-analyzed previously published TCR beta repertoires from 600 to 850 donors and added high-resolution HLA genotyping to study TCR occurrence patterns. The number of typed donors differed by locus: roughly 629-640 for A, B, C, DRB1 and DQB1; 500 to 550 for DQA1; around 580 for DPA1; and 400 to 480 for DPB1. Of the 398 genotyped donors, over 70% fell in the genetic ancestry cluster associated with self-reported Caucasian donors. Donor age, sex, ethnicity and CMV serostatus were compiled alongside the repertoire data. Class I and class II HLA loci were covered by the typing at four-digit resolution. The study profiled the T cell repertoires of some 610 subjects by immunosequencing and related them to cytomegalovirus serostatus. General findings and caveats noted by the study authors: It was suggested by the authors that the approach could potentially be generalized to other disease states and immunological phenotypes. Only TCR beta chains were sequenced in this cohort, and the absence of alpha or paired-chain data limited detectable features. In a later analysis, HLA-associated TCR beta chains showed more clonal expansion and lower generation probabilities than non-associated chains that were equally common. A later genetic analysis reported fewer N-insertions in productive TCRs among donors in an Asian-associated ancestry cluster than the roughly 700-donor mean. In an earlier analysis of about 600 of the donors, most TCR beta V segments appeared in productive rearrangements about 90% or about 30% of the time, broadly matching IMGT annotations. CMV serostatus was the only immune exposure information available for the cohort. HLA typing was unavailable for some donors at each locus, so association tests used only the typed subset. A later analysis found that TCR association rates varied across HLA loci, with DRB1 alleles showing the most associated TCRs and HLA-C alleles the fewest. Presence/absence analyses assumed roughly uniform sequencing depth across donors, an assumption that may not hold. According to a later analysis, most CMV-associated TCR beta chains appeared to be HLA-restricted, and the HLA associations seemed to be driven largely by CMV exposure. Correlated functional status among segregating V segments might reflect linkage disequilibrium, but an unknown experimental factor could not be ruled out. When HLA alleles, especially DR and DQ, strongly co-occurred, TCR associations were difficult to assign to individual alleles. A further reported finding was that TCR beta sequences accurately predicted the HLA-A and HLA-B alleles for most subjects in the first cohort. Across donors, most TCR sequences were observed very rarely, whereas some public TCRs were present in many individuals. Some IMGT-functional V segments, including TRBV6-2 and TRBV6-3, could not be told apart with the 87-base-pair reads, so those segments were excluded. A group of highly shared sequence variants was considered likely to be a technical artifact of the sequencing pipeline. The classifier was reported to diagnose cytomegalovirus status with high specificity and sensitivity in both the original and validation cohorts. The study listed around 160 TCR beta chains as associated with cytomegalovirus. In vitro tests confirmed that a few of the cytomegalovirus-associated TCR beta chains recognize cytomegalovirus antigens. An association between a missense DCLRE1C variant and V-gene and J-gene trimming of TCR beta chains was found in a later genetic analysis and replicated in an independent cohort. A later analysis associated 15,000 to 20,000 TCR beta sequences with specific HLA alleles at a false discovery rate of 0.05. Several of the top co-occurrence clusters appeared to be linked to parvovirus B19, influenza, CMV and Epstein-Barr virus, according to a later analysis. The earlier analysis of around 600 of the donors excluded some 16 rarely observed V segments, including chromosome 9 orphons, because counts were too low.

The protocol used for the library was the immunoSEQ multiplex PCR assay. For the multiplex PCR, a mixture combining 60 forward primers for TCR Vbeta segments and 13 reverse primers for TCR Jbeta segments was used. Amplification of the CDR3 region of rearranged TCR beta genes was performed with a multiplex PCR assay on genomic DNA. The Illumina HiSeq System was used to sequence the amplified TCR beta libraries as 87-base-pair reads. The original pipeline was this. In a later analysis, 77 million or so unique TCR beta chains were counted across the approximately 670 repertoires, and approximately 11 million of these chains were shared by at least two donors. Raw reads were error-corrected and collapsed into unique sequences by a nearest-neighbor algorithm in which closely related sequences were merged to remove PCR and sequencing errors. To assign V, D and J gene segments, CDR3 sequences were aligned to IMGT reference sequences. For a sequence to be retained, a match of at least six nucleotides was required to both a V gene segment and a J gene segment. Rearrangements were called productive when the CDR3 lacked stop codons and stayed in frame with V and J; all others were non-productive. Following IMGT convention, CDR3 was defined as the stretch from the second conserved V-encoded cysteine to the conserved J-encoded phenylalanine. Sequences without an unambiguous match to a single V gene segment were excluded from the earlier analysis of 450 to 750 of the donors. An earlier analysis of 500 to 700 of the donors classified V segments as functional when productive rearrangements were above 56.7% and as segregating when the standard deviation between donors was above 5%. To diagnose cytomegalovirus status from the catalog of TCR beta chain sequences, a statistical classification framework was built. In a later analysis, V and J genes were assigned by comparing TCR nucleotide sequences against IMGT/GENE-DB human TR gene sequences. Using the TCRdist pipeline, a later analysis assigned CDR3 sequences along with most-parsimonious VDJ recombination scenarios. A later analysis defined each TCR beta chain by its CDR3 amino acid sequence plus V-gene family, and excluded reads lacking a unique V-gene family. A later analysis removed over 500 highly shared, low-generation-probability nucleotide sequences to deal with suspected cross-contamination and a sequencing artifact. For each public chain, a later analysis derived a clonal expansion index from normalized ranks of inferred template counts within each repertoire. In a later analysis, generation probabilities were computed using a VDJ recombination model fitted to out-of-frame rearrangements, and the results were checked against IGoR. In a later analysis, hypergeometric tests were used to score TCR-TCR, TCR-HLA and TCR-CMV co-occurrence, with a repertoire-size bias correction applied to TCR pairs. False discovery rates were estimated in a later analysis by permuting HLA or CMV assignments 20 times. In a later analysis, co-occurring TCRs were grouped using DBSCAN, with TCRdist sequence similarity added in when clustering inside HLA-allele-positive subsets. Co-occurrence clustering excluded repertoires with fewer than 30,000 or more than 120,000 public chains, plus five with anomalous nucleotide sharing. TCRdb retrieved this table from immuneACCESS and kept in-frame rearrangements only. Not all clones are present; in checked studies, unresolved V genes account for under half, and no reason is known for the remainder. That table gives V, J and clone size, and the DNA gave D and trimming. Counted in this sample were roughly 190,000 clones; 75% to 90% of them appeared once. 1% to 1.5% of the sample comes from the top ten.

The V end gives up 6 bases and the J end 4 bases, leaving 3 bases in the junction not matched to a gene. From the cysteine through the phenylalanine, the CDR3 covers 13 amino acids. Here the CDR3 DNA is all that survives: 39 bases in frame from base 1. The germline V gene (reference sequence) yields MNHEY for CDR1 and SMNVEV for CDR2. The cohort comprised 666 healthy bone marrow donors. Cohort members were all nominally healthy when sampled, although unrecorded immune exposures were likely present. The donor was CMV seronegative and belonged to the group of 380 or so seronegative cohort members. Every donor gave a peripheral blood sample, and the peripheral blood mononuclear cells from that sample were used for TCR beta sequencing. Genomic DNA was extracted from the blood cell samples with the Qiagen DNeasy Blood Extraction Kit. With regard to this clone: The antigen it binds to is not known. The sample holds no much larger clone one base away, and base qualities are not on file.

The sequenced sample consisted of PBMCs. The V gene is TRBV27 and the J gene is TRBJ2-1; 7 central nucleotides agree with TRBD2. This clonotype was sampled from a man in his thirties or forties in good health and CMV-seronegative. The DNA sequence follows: TGTGCCAGCAGCCGGGAGGTGTACAATGAGCAGTTCTTC. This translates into CASSREVYNEQFF.